A single sample is the source of the 3 T cell receptor beta chains below, sequenced in a study of blood T cell repertoires in COVID-19. Assay: immunoSEQ multiplex PCR; the TCRdb copy retains only in-frame clones and omits some. The data contain about 120,000 clones, around 83% of them seen just once; the ten biggest clones take up under 6%. The sample comprised peripheral blood. These receptors were collected from a man older than 75 with active or convalescent COVID-19.

The chain uses TRBV9 and TRBJ2-3; 7 nucleotides match TRBD1. Germline V gene sequence: CDR1 SGDLS, CDR2 YYNGEE. This CDR3 has 15 amino acids. V lost 4 bases and J lost 2; bases outside the gene matches: 7. CDR3 region: CASSPADRATDTQYF. DNA of the CDR3: TGTGCCAGCAGCCCGGCTGACAGGGCCACAGATACGCAGTATTTT.

This clone was counted only a few times. The chain links TRBV6-4 to TRBJ2-1; 9 bases map to TRBD2. The CDR3 runs 15 residues. V shed 6 bases and J 6 bases; nucleotides not matched to a gene: 9. CDR1 MRHNA and CDR2 SNTAGT come from the germline V gene. The CDR3 DNA follows: TGTGCCAGCAGCCAGAGGACAGCGGGGGGCAATGAGCAGTTCTTC. Residues: CASSQRTAGGNEQFF.

The rearrangement uses TRBV6-2 or TRBV6-3 and TRBJ2-7; 7 nucleotides align to TRBD1. The CDR3 covers 15 residues. The germline V gene encodes CDR1 MNHEY and CDR2 SVGEGT. V lost 6 bases, J lost 3 bases, and 11 bases stayed unmatched. CDR3 coding DNA: TGTGCCAGCAGCCATCGGACAGGAGTTAGCTACGAGCAGTACTTC. The encoded protein is CASSHRTGVSYEQYF.